The text below deals with one T cell receptor beta chain. What it binds is not known. Germline V gives CDR1 LNHDA, CDR2 SQIVND (reference sequence). The CDR3 has 15 residues. V was shortened by 9 bases and J by 4 bases, with 18 bases between the two germline ends. This record comes from a study of cytomegalovirus exposure and HLA in healthy donors. Study-wide points: There were under 200 TCR beta chains listed as cytomegalovirus-associated. TCR beta sequences reportedly predicted most subjects' HLA-A and HLA-B alleles accurately.

The PCR contained 60 Vbeta and 13 Jbeta primers. The table came from immunoSEQ multiplex PCR; TCRdb's copy has only in-frame clones and leaves some out. Among about 270,000 clones listed, around two thirds were seen once. The sequence was collected from a female donor in good health and CMV-seronegative. The V gene is TRBV19, the J gene TRBJ1-4; D call uncertain. The sequencing sample was made of PBMCs. Here the CDR3 reads CASGWRGLSNEKLFF. The DNA for the CDR3 is TGTGCCAGCGGATGGCGGGGTTTAAGTAATGAAAAACTGTTTTTT.